The rows below give T cell receptor beta chains drawn from one sample of a study of PD-L1 blockade in urothelial cancer. Sequenced by immunoSEQ multiplex PCR; TCRdb stores in-frame clones only, minus some. Of approximately 72,000 clones listed, approximately 86% are singletons. The material was PBMCs, obtained around atezolizumab (anti-PD-L1) treatment. The receptors here all came from a man aged 55 to 70 with urothelial cancer. The CDR3 runs from the conserved cysteine through the conserved F or W. D genes are given only for firm matches. The size of a clone is reported for some rows only, either as once, few or many, or as a class for expanded clones.

j_gene | abundance | v_gene | len | d_gene | CDR3nt | CDR3aa
TRBJ1-4 | once | TRBV10-3 | 16 | . | TGTGCCATCAGTGAGTCGGGACTCGGAGGTGGTGAAAAACTGTTTTTT | CAISESGLGGGEKLFF
TRBJ1-2 | . | TRBV27 | 13 | . | TGTGCCAGCAGTCAAGGGACTTTGTATGGCTACACCTTC | CASSQGTLYGYTF
TRBJ1-2 | . | TRBV6-5 | 14 | . | TGTGCCAGCAGATATCCGGGACAAAACTATGGCTACACCTTC | CASRYPGQNYGYTF
TRBJ2-1 | . | TRBV27 | 14 | . | TGTGCCAGCAACGGGGGACCTTTTTACAATGAGCAGTTCTTC | CASNGGPFYNEQFF
TRBJ1-1 | . | TRBV9 | 13 | TRBD1 | TGTGCCAGCAGCGTGGAGGGGGCGACTGAAGCTTTCTTT | CASSVEGATEAFF
TRBJ2-7 | . | TRBV14 | 14 | TRBD1 | TGTGCCAGCAGCCAAGCCAGGGGGCCGGGAGAGCAGTACTTC | CASSQARGPGEQYF
TRBJ2-1 | . | TRBV18 | 16 | TRBD2 | TGTGCCAGCTCACCGGTTATAGCGGGGGGGCCTCATGAGCAGTTCTTC | CASSPVIAGGPHEQFF
TRBJ2-3 | . | TRBV30 | 12 | . | TGTGCCTGGAGTGTACGACTTGATACGCAGTATTTT | CAWSVRLDTQYF
TRBJ2-7 | . | TRBV18 | 18 | TRBD1 | TGTGCCAGCTCACCACCGCGGGGACAGGGGGCGGGTTCCTACGAGCAGTACTTC | CASSPPRGQGAGSYEQYF
TRBJ2-3 | . | TRBV19 | 12 | TRBD1 | TGTGCCAGTAGACAGGGGGGTGATACGCAGTATTTT | CASRQGGDTQYF
TRBJ2-2 | few | TRBV6-5 | 14 | TRBD1 | TGTGCCAGCATTAAACAGGGGTCCACCGGGGAGCTGTTTTTT | CASIKQGSTGELFF
TRBJ2-5 | . | TRBV15 | 15 | . | TGTGCCACCAGCAGAGAAAAAGAGGGTGGCGAGACCCAGTACTTC | CATSREKEGGETQYF
TRBJ2-3 | . | TRBV6-1 | 15 | . | TGTGCCAGCAGTAAAAACAGGGCAAGCACAGATACGCAGTATTTT | CASSKNRASTDTQYF
TRBJ2-1 | . | TRBV19 | 15 | . | TGTGCCAGTAGTATAAGGGACAACCGCTACAATGAGCAGTTCTTC | CASSIRDNRYNEQFF
TRBJ2-1 | . | TRBV7-2 | 13 | . | TGTGCCAGCAGCTTAGAGAACAGACGTGAGCAGTTCTTC | CASSLENRREQFF
TRBJ2-3 | few | TRBV7-9 | 13 | . | TGTGCCAGCGGCGGGTGGGGCACAGATACGCAGTATTTT | CASGGWGTDTQYF
TRBJ1-4 | . | TRBV5-1 | 14 | . | TGCGCCAGCAGCTTGGCACAGCCCCGGGAAAAACTGTTTTTT | CASSLAQPREKLFF
TRBJ1-4 | . | TRBV28 | 13 | . | TGTGCCAGCAGTGTCGAGGGAGTTGAAAAACTGTTTTTT | CASSVEGVEKLFF
TRBJ2-5 | . | TRBV7-9 | 14 | TRBD2 | TGTGCCAGCAGCGCGGGACTAGCGGAAGAGACCCAGTACTTC | CASSAGLAEETQYF
TRBJ1-3 | . | TRBV28 | 14 | . | TGTGCCAGCAGTCAAATTAGCTCTGGAAACACCATATATTTT | CASSQISSGNTIYF
TRBJ2-4 | . | TRBV4-1 | 14 | . | TGCGCCAGCAGCCAAGTATCCAGGCAAAACATTCAGTACTTC | CASSQVSRQNIQYF
TRBJ2-3 | . | TRBV4-1 | 16 | TRBD2 | TGCGCCAGCAGCTTCCAAAGCGGGGCTAGCACAGATACGCAGTATTTT | CASSFQSGASTDTQYF
TRBJ2-2 | . | TRBV7-9 | 16 | TRBD1 | TGTGCCAGCAGCTTAAGGGGACAGGGGATAGCCGGGGAGCTGTTTTTT | CASSLRGQGIAGELFF
TRBJ1-1 | . | TRBV16 | 14 | . | TGTGCCAGCAGCCGCATACAGGGGAACACTGAAGCTTTCTTT | CASSRIQGNTEAFF
TRBJ2-3 | . | TRBV7-9 | 15 | TRBD2 | TGTGCCAGCATGAGGACTAGCGGGGGGTGGGATACGCAGTATTTT | CASMRTSGGWDTQYF
TRBJ1-5 | . | TRBV28 | 15 | . | TGTGCCAGCAGTTTCCCCAGACATAGCAATCAGCCCCAGCATTTT | CASSFPRHSNQPQHF
TRBJ2-5 | . | TRBV7-8 | 15 | TRBD1 | TGTGCCAGCAGCTTAGCACTGACAGGGGGGGAGACCCAGTACTTC | CASSLALTGGETQYF
TRBJ2-7 | . | TRBV30 | 13 | TRBD2 | TGTGCCATAGCGGGGGGGCCCGGTTACGAGCAGTACTTC | CAIAGGPGYEQYF
TRBJ2-1 | once | TRBV7-3 | 16 | TRBD2 | TGTGCCAGCAGCAAATATGGGACTAGCGGGGACAATGAGCAGTTCTTC | CASSKYGTSGDNEQFF
TRBJ2-2 | . | TRBV11-3 | 16 | TRBD2 | TGTGCCAGCAGCTTTCCTAGCGGGGGGAACACCGGGGAGCTGTTTTTT | CASSFPSGGNTGELFF
TRBJ2-2 | . | TRBV29-1 | 13 | TRBD1 | TGCAGCGTCGGGACAGGGGGCAACGGGGAGCTGTTTTTT | CSVGTGGNGELFF
TRBJ1-4 | . | TRBV19 | 13 | . | TGTGCCAGTAGTATAGATCGGGAAGAAAAACTGTTTTTT | CASSIDREEKLFF
TRBJ1-5 | . | TRBV5-6 | 16 | . | TGTGCCAGCAGCTCGTACAGGGCTAGGAGCAATCAGCCCCAGCATTTT | CASSSYRARSNQPQHF
TRBJ2-1 | . | TRBV7-2 | 14 | TRBD2 | TGTGCCAGCACTATAGGGCTAGCGGGGGGGGAGCAGTTCTTC | CASTIGLAGGEQFF
TRBJ1-2 | . | TRBV7-2 | 13 | TRBD1 | TGTGCCAGCAGCCCCGGACAGGGTTATGGCTACACCTTC | CASSPGQGYGYTF
TRBJ2-7 | . | TRBV29-1 | 13 | TRBD2 | TGCAGCGCTGTGGAGGGAGGGCCCTACGAGCAGTACTTC | CSAVEGGPYEQYF
TRBJ2-7 | . | TRBV5-1 | 13 | . | TGCGCCAGCAGCCCTGTCCTGGGGGGCGAGCAGTACTTC | CASSPVLGGEQYF
TRBJ1-1 | . | TRBV5-4 | 17 | TRBD1 | TGTGCCAGCATTCGGACAGGGGATGGGTTACAGAACACTGAAGCTTTCTTT | CASIRTGDGLQNTEAFF
TRBJ2-1 | . | TRBV4-1 | 16 | . | TGCGCCAGCAGCCCTCCCGCAGACTCTTTATACAATGAGCAGTTCTTC | CASSPPADSLYNEQFF
TRBJ1-5 | . | TRBV5-1 | 17 | TRBD1 | TGCGCCAGCAGCTTTTGGGTGGACAGGACCTACAATCAGCCCCAGCATTTT | CASSFWVDRTYNQPQHF
TRBJ1-1 | few | TRBV11-1 | 14 | . | TGTGCCAGCAGCTCACGGGACATATACACTGAAGCTTTCTTT | CASSSRDIYTEAFF
TRBJ1-5 | . | TRBV7-9 | 14 | . | TGTGCCAGCAGCTTAGACGGGTCCAATCAGCCCCAGCATTTT | CASSLDGSNQPQHF
TRBJ1-6 | . | TRBV15 | 16 | . | TGTGCCACCAGCGCACGGGGGAGCTCCTATAATTCACCCCTCCACTTT | CATSARGSSYNSPLHF
TRBJ2-5 | . | TRBV27 | 14 | TRBD1 | TGTGCCAGCAGTTTATTGACAGGGCTGCGGACCCAGTACTTC | CASSLLTGLRTQYF
TRBJ1-1 | . | TRBV19 | 13 | . | TGTGCCAGTAGTCCAGGGCTGGGCACTGAAGCTTTCTTT | CASSPGLGTEAFF
TRBJ2-5 | once | TRBV19 | 15 | . | TGTGCCAGTAGTATAGGAGGGCGCGGAAGGGAGACCCAGTACTTC | CASSIGGRGRETQYF
TRBJ1-2 | few | TRBV27 | 13 | TRBD1 | TGTGCCAGCAAGAGTCAGGGGGTCTATGGCTACACCTTC | CASKSQGVYGYTF
TRBJ1-5 | . | TRBV18 | 17 | . | TGTGCCAGCTCACCGGAACAGGCCCCTCGAGGCAATCAGCCCCAGCATTTT | CASSPEQAPRGNQPQHF
TRBJ2-1 | . | TRBV9 | 15 | . | TGTGCCAGCAGCCATGACGGACTGAACTACAATGAGCAGTTCTTC | CASSHDGLNYNEQFF
TRBJ1-1 | . | TRBV13 | 13 | . | TGTGCCAGCAGCTTAATCATAGACACTGAAGCTTTCTTT | CASSLIIDTEAFF
TRBJ1-1 | . | TRBV25-1 | 15 | . | TGTGCCAGCAGTGAATCGATAGCTGAGAACACTGAAGCTTTCTTT | CASSESIAENTEAFF
TRBJ2-5 | . | TRBV9 | 17 | TRBD2 | TGTGCCAGCAGCGTAGCTTTCAGCGGGGGGGCCTTGGAGACCCAGTACTTC | CASSVAFSGGALETQYF
TRBJ1-2 | few | TRBV2 | 13 | . | TGTGCCAGCAGGTGGACAGATAACTATGGCTACACCTTC | CASRWTDNYGYTF
TRBJ1-5 | . | TRBV11-1 | 13 | . | TGTGCCAGCAGCCGACAGAGCAATCAGCCCCAGCATTTT | CASSRQSNQPQHF